This T cell receptor (beta chain) came from a study of tissue T cells after allogeneic stem cell transplantation. Whole-study results and caveats: Blood and spleen captured only part of the tissue TCR repertoire.

Time point in this sample: mouse harvest day 14 after allogeneic transplant. The graft held 10^6 splenic CD5+ T cells and 10^7 T-cell-depleted bone marrow cells. Tissues came from B6→BALB/c major-mismatch GVHD mice at day 7 or 14. About this clone itself: Its cognate antigen is unknown. Mouse germline and gene names are used. The observed sequence ends 1 residue before the CDR3 terminus, with the missing tail filled in from the germline J gene.

This CDR3 is 14 amino acids long. In germline, CDR1 is KGHPV, CDR2 FQNQEV (reference sequence). V trimming: 2 bases; J trimming: 5 bases; junction bases outside the gene matches: 5. Assay used: immunoSEQ multiplex PCR; TCRdb lists only in-frame clones, some missing. The data show about 5,000 clones, about two fifths seen once. Sequencing input: gut tissue. The sequence was obtained from a female BALB/c mouse given C57BL/6 T cells with graft-versus-host disease after an allogeneic hematopoietic cell transplant. The chain couples TRBV26 to TRBJ2-7, with 8 bases lining up with TRBD2. The DNA read from the CDR3 is TGTGCCAGCAGTCTGATGGGGGGGAGTGATGAACAGTAC. Translating gives CASSLMGGSDEQY. The entire CDR3 sequence reads CASSLMGGSDEQYF.